This TCR beta chain was sequenced for a study of cytomegalovirus exposure and HLA in healthy donors. Study-wide results and caveats: The study put 150 to 200 TCR beta chains on its list as cytomegalovirus-associated. Information on immune exposure was restricted to one variable (CMV serostatus). Segments of the TCR beta V type were, in most cases, productive about 90% or about 30% of the time in an earlier analysis.

Trimming shortened V by 0 bases and J by 1 base, and 4 bases separated the two germline ends. The germline V gene has CDR1 SGHAT and CDR2 FQNNGV. CDR3 length equals 14 residues. About this clone: Its matching antigen is unknown.

Primers included in the PCR were 60 Vbeta and 13 Jbeta primers. Profiling relied on immunoSEQ multiplex PCR, and the TCRdb table lists in-frame clones only, not all of them. The repertoire has about 200,000 clones, just over 75% of them found once; the top ten carry 0.63%. Sequenced input: PBMCs. This TCR was recovered from a man younger than 30 in good health and CMV-seronegative. V is TRBV11-2 and J is TRBJ1-3; D is unclear. The CDR3 sequence is CASSLELSGNTIYF. CDR3 coding DNA: TGTGCCAGCAGCTTAGAGTTATCTGGAAACACCATATATTTT. Based on the CDR3 plus reference TRBV11-2 and TRBJ1-3, the full variable domain is EAGVAQSPRYKIIEKRQSVAFWCNPISGHATLYWYQQILGQGPKLLIQFQNNGVVDDSQLPKDRFSAERLKGVDSTLKIQPAKLEDSAVYLCASSLELSGNTIYFGEGSWLTVV.